The clone carrying this T cell receptor beta chain was counted between two and nine times. Its antigen is still unknown. The CDR3 spans 15 residues. The germline V and J ends were trimmed by 0 bases and 4 bases, with 11 bases remaining between them. Germline-derived CDR1 and CDR2 are SGDLS and YYNGEE. Sequencing used immunoSEQ multiplex PCR; TCRdb keeps in-frame clones, though not all of them. The sample includes over 50,000 clones, more than 65% seen only once; the top ten take 15% to 20%. The data originate from a study of PD-1 blockade in classical Hodgkin lymphoma. Study-level background: Patients had nivolumab dosed at 3 mg/kg, delivered intravenously every 2 weeks.

Findings of the study overall: Lower baseline TCR diversity marked trial partial responders and progressors.

The patients all showed relapse after autologous stem cell transplantation, while their brentuximab vedotin exposure varied. Complete response, partial response or progressive disease were the best responses. Sequences were derived from peripheral blood mononuclear cells (PBMCs), sampled at baseline. V usage is TRBV9 and J usage is TRBJ2-1; D gene ambiguous. This sequence was found in a human donor with classical Hodgkin lymphoma. The CDR3 sequence is CASSVGVTRYNEQFF. CDR3 DNA sequence: TGTGCCAGCAGCGTAGGAGTTACGAGATACAATGAGCAGTTCTTC.